Included here is one T cell receptor (beta chain) sequence, with context. The method was immunoSEQ multiplex PCR; TCRdb's version includes in-frame clones alone and lacks a portion of them. This repertoire shows roughly 190,000 clones, roughly nine tenths found once; its top ten account for approximately 1.8%. The data stem from a study of control samples from healthy donors and cancer patients. Germline CDR1 SGHRS, CDR2 YFSETQ. V was pared by 4 bases and J by 1 base, with 4 bases of the junction left unmatched. The CDR3 length is 14 residues. Material for sequencing was blood. This TCR was sampled from a man aged 30 to 45 in good health. The rearrangement joins TRBV5-1 to TRBJ1-1; 7 positions match TRBD1. The CDR3 sequence: CASSIRQGNTEAFF. Here the CDR3 DNA reads TGCGCCAGCAGCATCAGACAGGGGAACACTGAAGCTTTCTTT.